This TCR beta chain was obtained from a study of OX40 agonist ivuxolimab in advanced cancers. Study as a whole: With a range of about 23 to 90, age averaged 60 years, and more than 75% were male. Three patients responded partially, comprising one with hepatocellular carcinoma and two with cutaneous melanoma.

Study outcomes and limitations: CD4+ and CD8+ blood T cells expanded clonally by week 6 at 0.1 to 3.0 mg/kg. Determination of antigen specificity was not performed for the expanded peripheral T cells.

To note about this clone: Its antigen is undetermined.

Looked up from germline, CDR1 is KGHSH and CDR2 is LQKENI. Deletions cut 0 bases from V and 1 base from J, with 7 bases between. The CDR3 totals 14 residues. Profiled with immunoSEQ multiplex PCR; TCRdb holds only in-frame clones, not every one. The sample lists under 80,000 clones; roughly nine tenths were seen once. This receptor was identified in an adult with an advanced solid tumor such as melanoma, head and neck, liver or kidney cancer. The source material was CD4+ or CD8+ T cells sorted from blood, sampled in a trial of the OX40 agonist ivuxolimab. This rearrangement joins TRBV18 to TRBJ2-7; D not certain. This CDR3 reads CASSPPSVSYEQYF. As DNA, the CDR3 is TGTGCCAGCTCACCACCATCGGTTTCCTACGAGCAGTACTTC.